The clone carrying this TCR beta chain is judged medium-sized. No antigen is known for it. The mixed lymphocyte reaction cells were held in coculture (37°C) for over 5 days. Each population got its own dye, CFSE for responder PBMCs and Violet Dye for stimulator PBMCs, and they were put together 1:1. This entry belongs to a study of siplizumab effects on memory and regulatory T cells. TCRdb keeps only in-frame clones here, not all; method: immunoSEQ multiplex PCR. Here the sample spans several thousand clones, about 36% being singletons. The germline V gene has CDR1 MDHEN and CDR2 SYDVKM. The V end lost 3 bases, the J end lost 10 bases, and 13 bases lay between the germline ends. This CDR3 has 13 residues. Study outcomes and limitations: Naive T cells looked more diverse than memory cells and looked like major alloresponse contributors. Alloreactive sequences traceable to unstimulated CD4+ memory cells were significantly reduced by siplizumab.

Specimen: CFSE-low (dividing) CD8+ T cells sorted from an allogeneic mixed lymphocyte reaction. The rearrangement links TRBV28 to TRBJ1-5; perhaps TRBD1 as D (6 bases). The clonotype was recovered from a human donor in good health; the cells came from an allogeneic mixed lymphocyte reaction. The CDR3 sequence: CASSFYTGIPQHF. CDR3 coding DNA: TGTGCCAGCAGTTTTTATACAGGGATTCCCCAGCATTTT.